This is a list of T cell receptor beta chains from one sample in a study of Ad26.COV2.S vaccination and SARS-CoV-2 variants. Sequenced by immunoSEQ multiplex PCR; TCRdb stores in-frame clones only, minus some. The table lists about 320,000 clones, about 90% of them singletons. The sequenced sample was peripheral blood, obtained in a trial of Ad26.COV2.S vaccine versus placebo. The origin of the receptors is a person between 18 and 65 years old who received the Ad26.COV2.S COVID-19 vaccine or a placebo. Both conserved end residues are part of each CDR3. Each record gives: clone size, CDR3 length, J gene, V gene, CDR3 protein. Clone size is given for some rows only: seen once, a few or many times, or a class if the clone is expanded.

>-|17|TRBJ2-1|TRBV7-9
CASSPTRGRSGAARQFF
>-|15|TRBJ1-5|TRBV7-2
CASSRDYRGDQPQHF
>-|15|TRBJ2-5|TRBV11-3
CASSLRVYRQETQYF
>-|17|TRBJ2-5|TRBV7-2
CASSSATSGITGETQYF
>-|14|TRBJ1-2|TRBV7-9
CASSPPGRAYGYTF
>-|14|TRBJ2-5|TRBV18
CASSGQGDQETQYF
>-|11|TRBJ1-1|TRBV5-4
CASSLNTEAFF
>-|14|TRBJ1-2|TRBV5-6
CASSLVAAAAGYTF
>-|18|TRBJ2-7|TRBV18
CASSPTWDRRGGRPKQYF
>-|16|TRBJ2-1|TRBV18
CASSPPTGTHYNEQFF
>once|12|TRBJ1-2|TRBV29-1
CSVGGLSYGYTF
>-|19|TRBJ2-1|TRBV13
CASSLGVGQGVSRHNEQFF
>-|16|TRBJ2-3|TRBV28
CASSTSGGPRADTQYF
>-|15|TRBJ2-3|TRBV11-3
CASTSFREDTDTQYF
>-|15|TRBJ1-2|TRBV4-3
CASSQDGGPPYGYTF
>-|15|TRBJ2-7|TRBV19
CATSDLRQGGYEQYF
>-|17|TRBJ2-5|TRBV7-2
CASSLPIAGGYQETQYF
>-|14|TRBJ1-3|TRBV7-2
CASSIRPPGNTIYF
>-|18|TRBJ2-3|TRBV4-3
CASSQDFVPGPSTDTQYF
>once|13|TRBJ2-3|TRBV12-3/TRBV12-4
CASKAVSTDTQYF
>-|15|TRBJ1-1|TRBV27
CASSPETGLGTEAFF
>-|16|TRBJ1-2|TRBV18
CASSPKYGSPNYGYTF
>-|16|TRBJ1-1|TRBV9
CASSDLPQGVNTEAFF
>-|14|TRBJ2-2|TRBV7-2
CASSSYNTAGELFF
>once|13|TRBJ1-2|TRBV6-5
CASRTDRGYGYTF
>-|18|TRBJ1-1|TRBV3-1/TRBV3-2
CASSQDGGGYRSYTEAFF
>once|18|TRBJ2-3|TRBV10-1
CASSESEGGPAGTDTQYF
>-|13|TRBJ1-1|TRBV5-1
CASSLDTMTEAFF
>-|16|TRBJ1-5|TRBV7-9
CASSLVSGDSNQPQHF
>few|15|TRBJ2-7|TRBV7-9
CASSSSGLLPYEQYF
>-|13|TRBJ1-2|TRBV3-1/TRBV3-2
CASSIHYSEGYTF
>-|11|TRBJ1-1|TRBV20-1
CSARKGLEAFF
>once|20|TRBJ1-1|TRBV3-1/TRBV3-2
CASSHIYAGGAGRINTEAFF